This TCR beta chain is drawn from a study of T-cell memory formation after mild COVID-19. General study findings and limits: In pre-infection memory, a portion of responding clones appeared, which suggested that cross-reactive memory joined. Clones that contracted clustered mainly in CM and EM if CD4+ and in EMRA if CD8+. Day 15 to 85 contracting clones showed balanced CD4/CD8; day 15 to 37 expanders favored CD4+.

The V gene end was trimmed by 5 bases and the J gene end by 1 base; junction bases not matched to a gene: 5. The CDR3 contains 16 residues. Germline assignment: CDR1 LGHDT and CDR2 YNNKEL (reference sequence). The table lists this clonotype with many counts. Its antigen is unidentified. A 5'RACE reaction primed in the constant segment made cDNA libraries of TCR alpha and TCR beta, and these carried sample barcodes and UMIs. MiXCR, applied by TCRdb to the 5' RACE reads, yields one record per CDR3 protein. The table lists more than 250,000 distinct CDR3 sequences, approximately 18% of them singletons. The source of this sequence is a man aged 18 to 35 who had mild COVID-19 (a few samples of this study predate the infection). Cell type and time point are not known. The chain has TRBV3-1 and TRBJ2-3; TRBD2 agrees at 11 bases. The specimen was PBMCs or a T cell subset sorted from them (not recorded which). The CDR3, as DNA: TGTGCCAGCAGCTTCGTAGCGGGGGGGGGCACAGATACGCAGTATTTT. Translating it yields CASSFVAGGGTDTQYF.